One and the same sample provided the 20 T cell receptor beta chains below, sequenced in a study of human T cells and chemical hapten exposure. TCRdb analysed the RACE reads with MiXCR anew, one entry per CDR3 protein. This sample yields 100,000 to 150,000 distinct CDR3 sequences, of which about an eighth are seen a single time; approximately 0.92% belongs to the top ten. The time point was: patch test 1, 2 weeks after DPC sensitization. Treatment: therapeutic diphenylcyclopropenone sensitization with weekly scalp DPC. The sequencing used whole blood, collected in connection with sensitization to the hapten diphenylcyclopropenone (DPC). These TCRs come from a man aged 18 to 35 with alopecia areata. Some clones in this sample may be carry-over from other donors' samples.

The V and J genes are TRBV21-1 and TRBJ1-6; TRBD1, as called in the table, went unchecked against the DNA. TRBV21-1 is recorded as a pseudogene. CDR3 length equals 16 residues. CDR3 protein: CASSKLSGTVDSPLHF. CDR3 sequence (DNA): TGTGCCAGCAGCAAACTCTCCGGGACAGTAGATTCACCCCTCCACTTT.

V is TRBV27 and J is TRBJ1-2; the D gene is possibly TRBD1 (6 bases). Germline CDR1 and CDR2: MNHEY and SMNVEV (reference sequence). This CDR3 comprises 14 residues. V dropped 3 bases and J dropped 6 bases, with 14 bases sitting between them. The CDR3 protein is CASSFILTGNGYTF. The CDR3, as DNA: TGTGCCAGCAGTTTTATCCTCACAGGGAATGGCTACACCTTC.

J is TRBJ2-5 and V is TRBV5-1; the D gene is possibly TRBD1 (5 bases). The CDR3 has 16 amino acids. Trimming removed 1 base at V and 3 bases at J, with 16 bases between. CDR1 and CDR2 from the germline V gene are SGHRS and YFSETQ. CDR3 nucleotides: TGCGCCAGCAGCTTGTTCGCGGACATTAACGAAGAGACCCAGTACTTC. Encoded protein: CASSLFADINEETQYF.

The CDR3 is CASSQLPDSAFYNSPLHF. In DNA, the CDR3 is TGTGCCAGCAGTCAACTCCCTGACAGTGCCTTCTATAATTCACCCCTCCACTTT. The chain has TRBV2 and TRBJ1-6; D perhaps matches TRBD1 (5 bases). Trimming took off 5 bases at V and 3 bases at J, with 20 bases between the two ends. Germline CDR1 reads SNHLY; CDR2 reads FYNNEI. The CDR3 sequence is 18 residues long.

This chain links TRBV25-1 with TRBJ2-7; no clear D. CDR3 length equals 13 residues. V shed 5 bases and J shed 6 bases, with 14 bases lying between them. From germline, CDR1 is MGHDK and CDR2 SYGVNS. CDR3 nucleotides: TGTGCCAGCAGTTCCCCAGGAATGACCGAGCAGTACTTC. As protein: CASSSPGMTEQYF.

This clonotype was observed a handful of times. V is TRBV7-9 and J is TRBJ1-3; no definite D call. CDR1 and CDR2 (germline): SEHNR, FQNEAQ (reference sequence). The V and J ends lost 8 bases and 0 bases respectively, with 8 bases between them. This CDR3 comprises 13 residues. The chain's CDR3 is CASAASSGNTIYF. The CDR3 bases are TGTGCCAGCGCCGCCAGCTCTGGAAACACCATATATTTT. The full variable domain, completed using reference TRBV7-9 and TRBJ1-3, is DTGVSQNPRHKITKRGQNVTFRCDPISEHNRLYWYRQTLGQGPEFLTYFQNEAQLEKSRLLSDRFSAERPKGSFSTLEIQRTEQGDSAMYLCASAASSGNTIYFGEGSWLTVV.

The table lists this clonotype with a few counts. The chain recombines TRBV3-1 with TRBJ2-5; D remains unclear. Looked up from germline, CDR1 is LGHDT and CDR2 is YNNKEL (reference sequence). Trimming stripped 2 bases from V and 1 base from J, with 5 bases between. The length of the CDR3 is 13 residues. This CDR3 is CASSQQLQETQYF. DNA of the CDR3: TGTGCCAGCAGCCAACAGCTCCAAGAGACCCAGTACTTC.

This clonotype was seen a handful of times. V usage is TRBV11-2 and J usage is TRBJ2-7; unclear D gene. The CDR3 has 14 residues. V was trimmed by 5 bases and J by 3 bases, leaving 14 bases between them. Germline V gives CDR1 SGHAT, CDR2 FQNNGV. The chain's CDR3 is CASSGEADRYEQYF. In DNA form, the CDR3 reads TGTGCCAGCAGCGGAGAAGCAGACCGCTACGAGCAGTACTTC.

This clonotype came up a few times. The chain links TRBV4-3 to TRBJ1-1; D possibly corresponds to TRBD1 (6 bases). Germline CDR1 is LGHNA and CDR2 is YSLEER. This CDR3 has 14 residues. Trimming took 3 bases from V and 6 from J, leaving 14 bases between them. As DNA, the CDR3 is TGCGCCAGCAGCCAGGTTACAGGGTTGGCTGAAGCTTTCTTT. It translates to CASSQVTGLAEAFF.

J is TRBJ1-5 and V is TRBV20-1; the D gene is possibly TRBD1 (6 bases). Germline V CDR1 and CDR2: DFQATT, SNEGSKA (reference sequence). V gave up 5 bases and J gave up 6 bases, with 14 bases separating them. There are 13 residues in the CDR3. CDR3 region: CSAFRQAGQPQHF. The CDR3 region has the DNA TGCAGTGCTTTTAGACAGGCGGGTCAGCCCCAGCATTTT.

The sample holds many counts of this clonotype. The CDR3 DNA reads as TGTGCCAGCCGGACAGCAACTAATGAAAAACTGTTTTTT. This codes for CASRTATNEKLFF. The chain joins TRBV18 to TRBJ1-4, with D possibly being TRBD1 (6 bases). Trimming left V 8 bases short and J 0 bases short, with 7 bases between. From germline, CDR1 is KGHSH and CDR2 LQKENI. This CDR3 has 13 amino acids.

There are a few counts of this clonotype. V gene TRBV24-1 combines with J gene TRBJ1-1; D is possibly TRBD1 (5 bases). Germline-derived CDR1 and CDR2 are KGHDR and SFDVKD. V lost 3 bases, J lost 1 base, and 11 bases lay in between. The CDR3 extends over 15 amino acids. CDR3 residues: CATSDGGGKNTEAFF. The CDR3 DNA follows: TGTGCCACCAGTGATGGGGGGGGAAAGAACACTGAAGCTTTCTTT.

This rearrangement joins TRBV11-2 to TRBJ2-5; D perhaps matches TRBD1 (6 bases). This CDR3 is built from 14 residues. V lost 3 bases and J lost 4, with 12 bases in between. Germline V gene data show CDR1 as SGHAT and CDR2 as FQNNGV. In DNA, the CDR3 is TGTGCCAGCAGCTTTGGGGTCAGGGGAGAGACCCAGTACTTC. It specifies CASSFGVRGETQYF.

In this sample, this clonotype turned up a few times. V usage is TRBV3-2 and J usage is TRBJ2-7; TRBD1 was called by the table and not checked on the DNA. TRBV3-2 is classified as a pseudogene. The CDR3 spans 15 residues. The CDR3 is CASSLQTGQAYEQYV. CDR3 coding DNA: TGTGCCAGCAGCCTACAGACAGGGCAAGCCTACGAGCAGTACGTC.

The chain joins TRBV18 to TRBJ2-3, with 9 bases identical to TRBD1. The CDR3 spans 16 residues. Germline V gene lookup returns CDR1 KGHSH and CDR2 LQKENI. J lost 3 bases, V lost 6 bases, and 10 bases had no gene match. CDR3 DNA: TGTGCCAGCTCGCTATTTCCGGGACAGGGTACAGATACGCAGTATTTT. Amino acid sequence: CASSLFPGQGTDTQYF.

This chain joins TRBV28 and TRBJ2-2, with 7 bases fitting TRBD1. Germline V gives CDR1 MDHEN, CDR2 SYDVKM. Trimming cost V 8 bases and J 7 bases; bases outside gene matches: 10. The CDR3 length is 14 residues. The CDR3 region has the DNA TGTGCCAGCGGACCCGGGACAGCCGGCGGGGAGCTGTTTTTT. Translated: CASGPGTAGGELFF.

The CDR3 reads CASSQDLGLINSPLHF. In DNA, the CDR3 is TGTGCCAGCAGCCAAGATTTGGGGCTGATTAATTCACCCCTCCACTTT. The chain recombines TRBV4-2 with TRBJ1-6; D possibly corresponds to TRBD1 (5 bases). The CDR3 covers 16 residues. Trimming left V 0 bases short and J 6 bases short, with 12 bases between. Germline V gene lookup returns CDR1 LGHNA and CDR2 YNFKEQ.

This clonotype has a handful of counts. The chain employs TRBV24-1 and TRBJ1-2; no definite D call. Between the trimmed V and J ends, which lost 4 bases and 5 bases, there was a span of 10 bases. Germline V gene sequence: CDR1 KGHDR, CDR2 SFDVKD. CDR3 length: 13 residues. For the CDR3, the DNA is TGTGCCACCAGTGACAGTGCATCTTATGGCTACACCTTC. Its translation: CATSDSASYGYTF.

This clonotype was seen more than once but under ten times. The CDR3 DNA follows: TGTGCCAGCAGAATTCTAGCTCCTGTGGCGGGCAATGAGCAGTTCTTC. Amino acid sequence: CASRILAPVAGNEQFF. V usage is TRBV28 and J usage is TRBJ2-1; the D gene is possibly TRBD2 (5 bases). Trimming pared 6 bases from V and 6 bases from J, leaving 21 bases between. The CDR3 is 16 amino acids. Germline-derived CDR1 and CDR2 are MDHEN and SYDVKM.

The chain recombines TRBV24-1 with TRBJ2-1, with D perhaps TRBD2 (7 bases). This CDR3 contains 14 residues. V gave up 7 bases and J gave up 6 bases, with 15 bases separating them. Germline V gene data show CDR1 as KGHDR and CDR2 as SFDVKD. CDR3 sequence: CATSRGAWGNEQFF. The CDR3 nucleotides are TGTGCCACCAGCCGGGGGGCCTGGGGCAATGAGCAGTTCTTC.